One sample yielded the 2 T cell receptor beta chains listed below, sequenced in a study of multiple sclerosis patients with progressive multifocal leukoencephalopathy. The repertoire was sequenced with immunoSEQ multiplex PCR; TCRdb's copy has only in-frame clones and lacks some. The table records about 25,000 clones, approximately 89% of them present only once. Time point here: approximately 12 months of natalizumab therapy. The source material was PBMCs, sampled from a patient treated with natalizumab. These receptor sequences come from a man aged 25-45 years with multiple sclerosis.

V is TRBV2 and J is TRBJ1-1; 8 bases line up with TRBD1. The junction had 3 bases not matched to a gene; V was cut back by 8 bases and J by 1 base. This CDR3 spans 13 amino acids. The germline CDR1 and CDR2 sequences are SNHLY and FYNNEI. The CDR3 region is CASRRGRNTEAFF. The CDR3 region has the DNA TGTGCCAGCCGCAGGGGGCGGAACACTGAAGCTTTCTTT.

The gene calls are TRBV12-5 and TRBJ2-7, with D unclear. The V gene's germline CDR1 is LGHNT and CDR2 FRNRAP. Trimming left V 1 base short and J 1 base short, with 8 bases between. The CDR3 is 14 amino acids. The DNA for the CDR3 is TGTGCTAGTGGTTTGGGACACCTTTCCTACGAGCAGTACTTC. It encodes CASGLGHLSYEQYF.